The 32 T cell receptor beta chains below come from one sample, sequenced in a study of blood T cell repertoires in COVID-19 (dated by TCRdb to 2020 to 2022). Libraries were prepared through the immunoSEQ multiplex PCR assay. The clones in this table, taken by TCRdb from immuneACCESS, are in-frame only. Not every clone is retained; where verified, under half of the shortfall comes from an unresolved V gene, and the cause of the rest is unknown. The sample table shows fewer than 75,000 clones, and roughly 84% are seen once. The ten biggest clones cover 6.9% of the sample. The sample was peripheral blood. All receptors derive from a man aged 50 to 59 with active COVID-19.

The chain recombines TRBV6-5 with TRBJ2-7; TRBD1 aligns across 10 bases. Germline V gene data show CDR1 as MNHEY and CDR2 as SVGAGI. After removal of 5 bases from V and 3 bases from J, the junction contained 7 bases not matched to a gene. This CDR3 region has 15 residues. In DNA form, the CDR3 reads TGTGCCAGCAGTCCCTCTCGGGACAGGGGCTACGAGCAGTACTTC. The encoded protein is CASSPSRDRGYEQYF.

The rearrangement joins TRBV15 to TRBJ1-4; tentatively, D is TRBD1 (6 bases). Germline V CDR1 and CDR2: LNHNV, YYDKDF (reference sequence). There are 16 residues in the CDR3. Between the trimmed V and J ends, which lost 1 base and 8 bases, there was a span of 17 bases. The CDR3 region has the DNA TGTGCCACCAGCAGAGGCTGGGGTGGGGGCTCGGAAAAACTGTTTTTT. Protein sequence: CATSRGWGGGSEKLFF. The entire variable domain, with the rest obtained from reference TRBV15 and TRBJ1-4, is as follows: DAMVIQNPRYQVTQFGKPVTLSCSQTLNHNVMYWYQQKSSQAPKLLFHYYDKDFNNEADTPDNFQSRRPNTSFCFLDIRSPGLGDTAMYLCATSRGWGGGSEKLFFGSGTQLSVL.

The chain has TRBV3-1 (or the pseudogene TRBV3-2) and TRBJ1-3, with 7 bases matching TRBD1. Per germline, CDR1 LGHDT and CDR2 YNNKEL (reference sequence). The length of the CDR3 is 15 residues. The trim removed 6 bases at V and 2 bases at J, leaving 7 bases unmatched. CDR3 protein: CASSRQGAAGNTIYF. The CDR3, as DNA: TGTGCCAGCAGTCGACAGGGAGCGGCTGGAAACACCATATATTTT.

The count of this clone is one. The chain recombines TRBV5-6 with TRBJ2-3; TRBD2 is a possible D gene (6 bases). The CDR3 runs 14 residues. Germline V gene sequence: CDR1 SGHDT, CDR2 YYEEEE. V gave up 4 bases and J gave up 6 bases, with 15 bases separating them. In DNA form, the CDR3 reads TGTGCCAGCAGCGGGGGGAAGTTAACGGATACGCAGTATTTT. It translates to CASSGGKLTDTQYF.

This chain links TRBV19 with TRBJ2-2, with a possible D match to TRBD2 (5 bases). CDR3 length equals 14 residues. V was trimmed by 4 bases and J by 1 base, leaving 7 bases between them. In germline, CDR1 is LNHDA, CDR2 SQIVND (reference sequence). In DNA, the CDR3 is TGTGCCAGTAGTAGACTACAGAACACCGGGGAGCTGTTTTTT. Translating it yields CASSRLQNTGELFF.

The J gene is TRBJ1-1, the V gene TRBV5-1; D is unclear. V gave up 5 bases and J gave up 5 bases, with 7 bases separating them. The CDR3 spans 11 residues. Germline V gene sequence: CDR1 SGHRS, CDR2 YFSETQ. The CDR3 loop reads CASRAGTEAFF. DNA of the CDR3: TGCGCCAGCAGGGCTGGTACTGAAGCTTTCTTT. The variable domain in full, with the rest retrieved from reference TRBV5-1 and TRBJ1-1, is KAGVTQTPRYLIKTRGQQVTLSCSPISGHRSVSWYQQTPGQGLQFLFEYFSETQRNKGNFPGRFSGRQFSNSRSEMNVSTLELGDSALYLCASRAGTEAFFGQGTRLTVV.

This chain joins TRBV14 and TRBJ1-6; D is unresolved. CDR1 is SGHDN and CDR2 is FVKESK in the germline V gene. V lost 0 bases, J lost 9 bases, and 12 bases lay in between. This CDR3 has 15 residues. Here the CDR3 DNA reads TGTGCCAGCAGCCAAGAAGGATTGGGCAGTTCACCCCTCCACTTT. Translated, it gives CASSQEGLGSSPLHF.

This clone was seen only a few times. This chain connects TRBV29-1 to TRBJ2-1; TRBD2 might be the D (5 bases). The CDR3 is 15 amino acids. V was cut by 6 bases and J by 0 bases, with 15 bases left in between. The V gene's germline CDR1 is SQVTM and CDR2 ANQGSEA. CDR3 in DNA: TGCAGCGTCCTCGAACTAGGAAGCTCCTACAATGAGCAGTTCTTC. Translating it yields CSVLELGSSYNEQFF.

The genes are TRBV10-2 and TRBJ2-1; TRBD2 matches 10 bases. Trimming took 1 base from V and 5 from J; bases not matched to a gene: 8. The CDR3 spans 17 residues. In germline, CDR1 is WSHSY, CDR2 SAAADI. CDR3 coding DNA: TGCGCCAGCAGTGAGTTTCGCGCTAGCGGGGGAGACAATGAGCAGTTCTTC. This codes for CASSEFRASGGDNEQFF.

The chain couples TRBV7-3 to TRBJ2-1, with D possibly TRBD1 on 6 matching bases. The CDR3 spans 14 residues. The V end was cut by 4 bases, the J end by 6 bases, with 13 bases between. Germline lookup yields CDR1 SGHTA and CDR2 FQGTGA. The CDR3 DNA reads TGTGCCAGCAGCTCTCAAAAGGACAGCAATGAGCAGTTCTTC. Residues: CASSSQKDSNEQFF.

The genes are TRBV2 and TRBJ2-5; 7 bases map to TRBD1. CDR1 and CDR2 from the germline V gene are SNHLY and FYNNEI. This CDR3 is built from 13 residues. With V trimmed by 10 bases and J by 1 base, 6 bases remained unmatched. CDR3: CATYRDSQETQYF. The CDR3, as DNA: TGTGCCACTTACCGGGACAGCCAAGAGACCCAGTACTTC.

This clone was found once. CDR3 sequence (DNA): TGTGCCAGCAGCCCTGGGACTAGCGGCACAGATACGCAGTATTTT. Its translation: CASSPGTSGTDTQYF. The rearrangement links TRBV7-6 to TRBJ2-3; 10 bases line up with TRBD2. The CDR3 is 15 amino acids. V was clipped by 5 bases and J by 1 base; unmatched bases: 3. The germline V gene encodes CDR1 SGHVS and CDR2 FNYEAQ.

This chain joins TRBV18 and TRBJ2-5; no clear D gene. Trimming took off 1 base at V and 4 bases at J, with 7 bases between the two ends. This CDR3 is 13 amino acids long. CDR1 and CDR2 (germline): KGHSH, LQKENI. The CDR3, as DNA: TGTGCCAGCTCACCACAGGCAGGAGAGACCCAGTACTTC. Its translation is CASSPQAGETQYF.

The CDR3 is CSASFGGAGGEQYF. Here the CDR3 DNA reads TGCAGTGCTAGTTTCGGGGGGGCCGGAGGCGAGCAGTACTTC. The V call is TRBV20-1, the J call TRBJ2-7; 8 positions agree with TRBD2. Germline V gene data show CDR1 as DFQATT and CDR2 as SNEGSKA (reference sequence). This CDR3 contains 14 residues. Trimming removed 3 bases from V and 6 bases from J; junction bases left unmatched: 10.

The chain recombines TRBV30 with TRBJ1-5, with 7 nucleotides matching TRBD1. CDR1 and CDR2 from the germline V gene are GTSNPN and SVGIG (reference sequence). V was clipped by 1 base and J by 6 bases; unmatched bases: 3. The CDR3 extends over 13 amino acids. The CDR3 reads CAWSGQGLQPQHF. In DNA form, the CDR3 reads TGTGCCTGGAGTGGACAGGGTCTTCAGCCCCAGCATTTT.

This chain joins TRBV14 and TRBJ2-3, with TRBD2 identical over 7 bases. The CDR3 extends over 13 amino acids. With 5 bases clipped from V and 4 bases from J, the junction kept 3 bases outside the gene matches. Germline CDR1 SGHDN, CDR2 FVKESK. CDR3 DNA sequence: TGTGCCAGCAGCTTAGGACTAGCAGATACGCAGTATTTT. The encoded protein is CASSLGLADTQYF.

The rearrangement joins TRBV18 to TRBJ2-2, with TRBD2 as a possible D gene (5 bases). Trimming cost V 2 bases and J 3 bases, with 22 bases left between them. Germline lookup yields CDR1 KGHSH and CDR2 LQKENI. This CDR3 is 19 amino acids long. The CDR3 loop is CASSPMFLSGLADTGELFF. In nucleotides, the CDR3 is TGTGCCAGCTCACCAATGTTTCTTTCGGGATTAGCTGACACCGGGGAGCTGTTTTTT.

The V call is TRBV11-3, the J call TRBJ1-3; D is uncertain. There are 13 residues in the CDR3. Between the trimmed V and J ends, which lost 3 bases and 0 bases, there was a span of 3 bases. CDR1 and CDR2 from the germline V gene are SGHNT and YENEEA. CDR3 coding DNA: TGTGCCAGCAGCTTCAACTCTGGAAACACCATATATTTT. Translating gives CASSFNSGNTIYF. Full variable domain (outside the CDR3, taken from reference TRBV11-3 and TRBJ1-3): EAGVVQSPRYKIIEKKQPVAFWCNPISGHNTLYWYLQNLGQGPELLIRYENEEAVDDSQLPKDRFSAERLKGVDSTLKIQPAELGDSAVYLCASSFNSGNTIYFGEGSWLTVV.

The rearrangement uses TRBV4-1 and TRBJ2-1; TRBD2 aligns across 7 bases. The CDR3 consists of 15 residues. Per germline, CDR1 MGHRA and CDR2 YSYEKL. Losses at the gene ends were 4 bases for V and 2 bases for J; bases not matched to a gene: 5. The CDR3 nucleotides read TGCGCCAGCAGCCGAAGCGGGAATACCTACAATGAGCAGTTCTTC. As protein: CASSRSGNTYNEQFF.

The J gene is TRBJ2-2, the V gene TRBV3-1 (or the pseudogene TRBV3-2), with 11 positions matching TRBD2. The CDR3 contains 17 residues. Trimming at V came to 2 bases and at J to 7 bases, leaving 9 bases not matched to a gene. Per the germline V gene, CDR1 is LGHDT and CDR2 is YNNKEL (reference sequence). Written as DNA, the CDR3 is TGTGCCAGCAGCCAAAAGACTAGCGGGGTAGTTAGCGGGGAGCTGTTTTTT. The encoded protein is CASSQKTSGVVSGELFF.

The DNA for the CDR3 is TGCAGCGTTGAACCAGGGGGAGCCAAAAACATTCAGTACTTC. Protein sequence: CSVEPGGAKNIQYF. This rearrangement joins TRBV29-1 to TRBJ2-4; 7 positions match TRBD1. CDR1 is SQVTM, CDR2 ANQGSEA, per germline. V shed 2 bases, J shed 0 bases, and the junction held 1 base outside the gene matches. This CDR3 has 14 residues.

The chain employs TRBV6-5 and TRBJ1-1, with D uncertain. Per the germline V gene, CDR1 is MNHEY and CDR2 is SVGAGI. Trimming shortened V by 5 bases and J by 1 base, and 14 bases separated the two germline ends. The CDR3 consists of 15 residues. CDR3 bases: TGTGCCAGCAGTCCTAGGAGACGGCAGAACACTGAAGCTTTCTTT. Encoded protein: CASSPRRRQNTEAFF.

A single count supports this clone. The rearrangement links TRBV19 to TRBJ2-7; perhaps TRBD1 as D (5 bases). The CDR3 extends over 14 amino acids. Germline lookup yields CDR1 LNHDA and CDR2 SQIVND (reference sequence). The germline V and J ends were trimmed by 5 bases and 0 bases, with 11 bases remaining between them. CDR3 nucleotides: TGTGCCAGTAGTGGACGCGACAGCTCCTACGAGCAGTACGTC. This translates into CASSGRDSSYEQYV.

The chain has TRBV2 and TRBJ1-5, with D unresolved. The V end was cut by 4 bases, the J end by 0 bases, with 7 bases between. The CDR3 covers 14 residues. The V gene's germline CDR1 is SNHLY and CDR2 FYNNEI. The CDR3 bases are TGTGCCAGCAGTGGGCAGATTAGCAATCAGCCCCAGCATTTT. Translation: CASSGQISNQPQHF. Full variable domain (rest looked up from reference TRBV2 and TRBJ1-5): EPEVTQTPSHQVTQMGQEVILRCVPISNHLYFYWYRQILGQKVEFLVSFYNNEISEKSEIFDDQFSVERPDGSNFTLKIRSTKLEDSAMYFCASSGQISNQPQHFGDGTRLSIL.

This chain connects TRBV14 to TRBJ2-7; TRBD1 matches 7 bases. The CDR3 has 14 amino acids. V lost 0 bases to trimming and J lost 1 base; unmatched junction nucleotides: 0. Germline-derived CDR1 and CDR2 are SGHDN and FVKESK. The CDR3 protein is CASSQEQGSYEQYF. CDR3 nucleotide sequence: TGTGCCAGCAGCCAAGAACAGGGGTCCTACGAGCAGTACTTC.

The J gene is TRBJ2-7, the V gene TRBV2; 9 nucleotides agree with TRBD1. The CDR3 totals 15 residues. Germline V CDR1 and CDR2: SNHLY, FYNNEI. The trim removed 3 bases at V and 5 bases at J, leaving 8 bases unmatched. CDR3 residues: CASSDGQGRIDEQYF. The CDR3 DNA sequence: TGTGCCAGCAGTGATGGACAGGGGAGGATCGACGAGCAGTACTTC.

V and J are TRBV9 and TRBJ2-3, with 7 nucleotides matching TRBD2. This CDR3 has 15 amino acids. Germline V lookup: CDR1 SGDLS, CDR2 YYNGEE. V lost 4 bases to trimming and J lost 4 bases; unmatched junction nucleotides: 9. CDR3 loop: CASSIGTTKADTQYF. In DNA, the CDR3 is TGTGCCAGCAGCATCGGGACTACAAAGGCAGATACGCAGTATTTT.

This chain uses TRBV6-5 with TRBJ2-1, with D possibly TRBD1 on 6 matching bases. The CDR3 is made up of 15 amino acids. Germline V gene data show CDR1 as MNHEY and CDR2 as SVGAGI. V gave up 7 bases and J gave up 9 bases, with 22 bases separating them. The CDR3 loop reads CASIPGQGFGGEQFF. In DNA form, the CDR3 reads TGTGCCAGCATTCCGGGTCAGGGGTTTGGTGGTGAGCAGTTCTTC.

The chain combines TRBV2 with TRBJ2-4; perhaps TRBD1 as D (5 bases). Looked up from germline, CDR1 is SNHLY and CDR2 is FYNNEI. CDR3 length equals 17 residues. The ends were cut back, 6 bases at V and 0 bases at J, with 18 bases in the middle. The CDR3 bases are TGTGCCAGCAGGAAGGAGACAGATCTAATAGCCAAAAACATTCAGTACTTC. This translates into CASRKETDLIAKNIQYF.

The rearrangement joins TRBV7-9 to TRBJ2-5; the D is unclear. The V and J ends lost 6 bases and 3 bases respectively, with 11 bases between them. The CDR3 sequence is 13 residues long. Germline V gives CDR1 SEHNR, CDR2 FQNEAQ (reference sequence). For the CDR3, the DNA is TGTGCCAGCAGTGGCCAGGTTAAAGAGACCCAGTACTTC. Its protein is CASSGQVKETQYF.

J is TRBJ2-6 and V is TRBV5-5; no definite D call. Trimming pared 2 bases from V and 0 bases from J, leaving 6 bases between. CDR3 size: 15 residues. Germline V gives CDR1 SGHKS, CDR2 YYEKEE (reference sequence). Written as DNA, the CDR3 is TGTGCCAGCAGCTTAACAGACTCTGGGGCCAACGTCCTGACTTTC. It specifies CASSLTDSGANVLTF.

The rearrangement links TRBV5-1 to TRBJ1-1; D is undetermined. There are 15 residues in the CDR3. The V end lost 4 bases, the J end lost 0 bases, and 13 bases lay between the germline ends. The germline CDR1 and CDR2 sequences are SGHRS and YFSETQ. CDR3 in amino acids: CASSNKAGVNTEAFF. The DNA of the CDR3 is TGCGCCAGCAGCAATAAAGCAGGTGTGAACACTGAAGCTTTCTTT.